The 5 T cell receptor beta chains listed next were all sequenced from one sample in a study of neurological immune-mediated disorders. From the 5' RACE reads, TCRdb called clonotypes with MiXCR, one entry per CDR3 protein. This table has roughly 13,000 distinct CDR3 sequences, 6% to 8% appearing once. The sample consisted of CD8+ T cells from blood. The receptors derive from a woman in her forties in good health.

This chain uses TRBV9 with TRBJ2-6; D could derive from TRBD1 or TRBD2 (6 bases each). V lost 0 bases to trimming and J lost 2 bases, with 9 bases between them. The germline V gene encodes CDR1 SGDLS and CDR2 YYNGEE. The CDR3 sequence is 16 residues long. The CDR3 protein is CASSVEGGAGANVLTF. As DNA, the CDR3 is TGTGCCAGCAGCGTAGAGGGGGGAGCTGGGGCCAACGTCCTGACTTTC.

Note on this clonotype: A much more abundant neighbour one base away suggests this may be a read error. The final CDR3 position lacks the conserved phenylalanine or tryptophan, pointing to a likely read error. V gene TRBV14 combines with J gene TRBJ1-2, with 7 positions matching TRBD1. CDR3 length: 14 residues. The germline CDR1 and CDR2 sequences are SGHDN and FVKESK. Trimming cost V 1 base and J 4 bases; bases outside gene matches: 3. CDR3 DNA: TGTGCCAGCAGCCAAGGATGGGACAGCTATGGCTACACCTTA. Its protein product is CASSQGWDSYGYTL.

The table lists this clonotype with a few counts. The rearrangement joins TRBV15 to TRBJ2-7; 8 bases agree with TRBD1. The CDR3 is 14 residues long. The germline V gene has CDR1 LNHNV and CDR2 YYDKDF (reference sequence). V dropped 3 bases and J dropped 3; count of bases not matched to a gene: 4. The CDR3 nucleotides read TGTGCCACCAGCAGGCGGGGACAGGACTACGAGCAGTACTTC. As protein: CATSRRGQDYEQYF. The full variable domain, completed using reference TRBV15 and TRBJ2-7, is DAMVIQNPRYQVTQFGKPVTLSCSQTLNHNVMYWYQQKSSQAPKLLFHYYDKDFNNEADTPDNFQSRRPNTSFCFLDIRSPGLGDTAMYLCATSRRGQDYEQYFGPGTRLTVT.

This clonotype was seen repeatedly, ten times or more. The chain recombines TRBV5-1 with TRBJ2-1, with D maybe TRBD1 (6 bases). The CDR3 is 15 residues long. CDR1 is SGHRS, CDR2 YFSETQ, per germline. Trimming left V 4 bases short and J 8 bases short, with 19 bases between. This chain's CDR3 is CASSGGHGDTDEQFF. Here the CDR3 DNA reads TGCGCCAGCAGCGGCGGACACGGGGACACGGATGAGCAGTTCTTC.

This clonotype was found many times. The chain has TRBV10-2 and TRBJ2-7; 7 bases match TRBD2. The CDR3 loop spans 15 amino acids. Germline trimming cut 2 bases from V and 4 bases from J; bases unmatched to any gene: 8. Germline lookup yields CDR1 WSHSY and CDR2 SAAADI. CDR3: CASSEPGGGYYEQYF. The CDR3 bases are TGCGCCAGCAGTGAGCCTGGGGGGGGATATTACGAGCAGTACTTC.